These 31 T cell receptor beta chains were all obtained from the same sample, sequenced in a study of CD8 T cells in Susac syndrome. Reverse transcription of about 0.45 to 1 ug RNA was carried out with random hexamers. TCRdb analysed the immunoSEQ multiplex PCR reads with MiXCR anew, one entry per CDR3 protein. The repertoire holds about 440,000 distinct CDR3 sequences, approximately 85% seen once, with more than 0.09% in the top ten. Sequencing input: CD8+ T cells from PBMCs. The source is a human donor with multiple sclerosis.

V is TRBV7-2 and J is TRBJ1-1; D may be TRBD1 (6 bases). Germline CDR1 SGHTA, CDR2 FQGNSA. The CDR3 is made up of 16 amino acids. V shed 0 bases and J shed 4 bases, with 15 bases lying between them. The CDR3 region is CASSLARGGGGTEAFF. CDR3 coding DNA: TGTGCCAGCAGCTTAGCTAGGGGGGGCGGTGGCACTGAAGCTTTCTTT.

V and J are TRBV28 and TRBJ2-1, with D possibly being TRBD2 (5 bases). This CDR3 has 14 residues. Trimming stripped 4 bases from V and 3 bases from J, with 10 bases between. CDR1 MDHEN and CDR2 SYDVKM come from the germline V gene. CDR3 sequence: CASSSRDDYNEQFF. In DNA, the CDR3 is TGTGCCAGCAGTTCCCGGGATGACTACAATGAGCAGTTCTTC.

This sequence joins TRBV13 and TRBJ1-1; a weak D match, TRBD1 (6 bases). The CDR3 sequence is 16 residues long. V lost 4 bases and J lost 0, with 15 bases in between. In germline, CDR1 is PRHDT, CDR2 FYEKMQ (reference sequence). CDR3 DNA sequence: TGTGCCAGCAGCTCTCAGGGGTCTTTCTTGAACACTGAAGCTTTCTTT. This codes for CASSSQGSFLNTEAFF.

V usage is TRBV7-2 and J usage is TRBJ1-1, with TRBD1 as a possible D gene (6 bases). This CDR3 region has 17 residues. Trimming removed 4 bases from V and 0 bases from J, with 18 bases in between. CDR1 SGHTA and CDR2 FQGNSA come from the germline V gene. CDR3 in DNA: TGTGCCAGCAGCTCGGACAGTAACCCAATTATGAACACTGAAGCTTTCTTT. Translation gives CASSSDSNPIMNTEAFF. Full variable domain (missing parts from reference TRBV7-2 and TRBJ1-1): GAGVSQSPSNKVTEKGKDVELRCDPISGHTALYWYRQSLGQGLEFLIYFQGNSAPDKSGLPSDRFSAERTGGSVSTLTIQRTQQEDSAVYLCASSSDSNPIMNTEAFFGQGTRLTVV.

This sequence joins TRBV6-1 and TRBJ2-1; the D is unclear. Looked up from germline, CDR1 is MNHNS and CDR2 is SASEGT. The CDR3 spans 15 residues. Trimming removed 5 bases from V and 4 bases from J, with 15 bases in between. CDR3 amino acids: CASSSMRLVYNEQFF. The CDR3 bases are TGTGCCAGCAGTTCCATGCGACTTGTATACAATGAGCAGTTCTTC.

Concerning this clonotype: One end of the junction varies from germline; a read error may be responsible. The chain joins TRBV14 to TRBJ2-3; D remains unclear. The germline CDR1 and CDR2 sequences are SGHDN and FVKESK. This CDR3 comprises 14 residues. The CDR3 DNA follows: TGTGCCAGCAGCCCCTCACTACCCACATATACGCAGTATTTT. Translation gives CASSPSLPTYTQYF.

This chain connects TRBV5-8 to TRBJ2-7, with 14 bases that match TRBD2. This CDR3 comprises 16 residues. Germline V gene lookup returns CDR1 SGHTS and CDR2 YDEGEE. Unmatched junction bases numbered 6, after V lost 4 bases and J lost 3 bases. The CDR3 DNA reads TGTGCCAGCAGCCCCTGGACTAGCGGGGGGAACTACGAGCAGTACTTC. Protein: CASSPWTSGGNYEQYF.

This chain joins TRBV5-4 and TRBJ1-5; D is unresolved. Per the germline V gene, CDR1 is SGHNT and CDR2 is YYREEE (reference sequence). The CDR3 length is 15 residues. V was cut by 3 bases and J by 0 bases, with 10 bases left in between. CDR3: CASSSTPNSNQPQHF. The DNA of the CDR3 is TGTGCCAGCAGCTCGACACCAAATAGCAATCAGCCCCAGCATTTT.

The chain uses TRBV28 and TRBJ2-3; 10 nucleotides align to TRBD2. Germline CDR1 MDHEN, CDR2 SYDVKM. With 6 bases clipped from V and 6 bases from J, the junction kept 12 bases outside the gene matches. The CDR3 extends over 16 amino acids. CDR3 amino acids: CASSGLAEPPEDTQYF. The CDR3 bases are TGTGCCAGCAGCGGACTAGCGGAACCCCCTGAGGATACGCAGTATTTT.

This sequence joins TRBV20-1 and TRBJ1-1, with 12 bases that match TRBD1. This CDR3 region has 16 residues. Germline CDR1 and CDR2: DFQATT and SNEGSKA (reference sequence). The junction had 12 bases not matched to a gene; V was cut back by 6 bases and J by 4 bases. The CDR3 loop reads CSAPPGQGARGTEAFF. The CDR3 bases are TGCAGTGCCCCCCCGGGACAGGGGGCGCGAGGCACTGAAGCTTTCTTT.

The chain has TRBV5-1 and TRBJ2-5, with D perhaps TRBD2 (6 bases). The CDR3 has 11 residues. Deletions cut 3 bases from V and 9 bases from J, with 9 bases between. Germline V gene lookup returns CDR1 SGHRS and CDR2 YFSETQ. CDR3 sequence: CASSSGDAQYF. Here the CDR3 DNA reads TGCGCCAGCAGCTCGGGGGACGCCCAGTACTTC.

This sequence joins TRBV9 and TRBJ2-1; 10 bases are shared with TRBD1. Trimming at V came to 3 bases and at J to 4 bases, leaving 4 bases not matched to a gene. CDR1 and CDR2 from the germline V gene are SGDLS and YYNGEE. CDR3 length equals 15 residues. CDR3 coding DNA: TGTGCCAGCAGCGCCCCGGGACAGGGGTACAATGAGCAGTTCTTC. Protein: CASSAPGQGYNEQFF.

The chain has TRBV11-1 and TRBJ2-7; 12 nucleotides align to TRBD2. Trimming at V came to 3 bases and at J to 0 bases, leaving 15 bases not matched to a gene. There are 20 residues in the CDR3. Germline V CDR1 and CDR2: SGHAT, FQDESV (reference sequence). CDR3 protein: CASSFQLPGLAGGSSYEQYF. The CDR3 nucleotides are TGTGCCAGCAGCTTTCAGCTTCCGGGACTAGCGGGCGGAAGCTCCTACGAGCAGTACTTC.

The CDR3 region is CASSPLLESVNYEQYF. The DNA for the CDR3 is TGTGCCAGCAGCCCTCTCCTGGAGTCGGTTAACTACGAGCAGTACTTC. The rearrangement joins TRBV2 to TRBJ2-7; unclear D gene. CDR1 is SNHLY, CDR2 FYNNEI, per germline. The CDR3 length is 16 residues. V was shortened by 6 bases and J by 3 bases, with 21 bases between the two germline ends.

The rearrangement links TRBV6-1 to TRBJ2-1; D may be TRBD2 (5 bases). The CDR3 has 11 amino acids. CDR1 is MNHNS, CDR2 SASEGT, per germline. Trimming removed 11 bases from V and 5 bases from J, with 10 bases in between. CDR3 sequence (DNA): TGTGCCGGCCGGGGAAACAATGAGCAGTTCTTC. This translates into CAGRGNNEQFF.

The rearrangement joins TRBV19 to TRBJ1-5, with a weak D call TRBD1 (6 bases). The CDR3 runs 16 residues. With 3 bases removed from V and 4 bases from J, the gap between germline ends came to 16 bases. CDR1 is LNHDA, CDR2 SQIVND, per germline (reference sequence). The CDR3 protein is CASSMGTQGLNQPQHF. CDR3 coding DNA: TGTGCCAGTAGTATGGGGACACAGGGCTTGAATCAGCCCCAGCATTTT.

This chain connects TRBV29-1 to TRBJ2-7; D may be TRBD1 (5 bases). The V end was cut by 4 bases, the J end by 2 bases, with 12 bases between. Looked up from germline, CDR1 is SQVTM and CDR2 is ANQGSEA. This CDR3 is 13 amino acids long. This CDR3 is CSVVSPGTYEQYF. The CDR3 DNA reads TGCAGCGTTGTTAGCCCAGGGACCTACGAGCAGTACTTC.

J is TRBJ1-5 and V is TRBV19; 7 nucleotides agree with TRBD1. Germline-derived CDR1 and CDR2 are LNHDA and SQIVND (reference sequence). Losses at the gene ends were 3 bases for V and 9 bases for J; bases not matched to a gene: 5. This CDR3 spans 13 amino acids. In DNA form, the CDR3 reads TGTGCCAGTAGTATGGGACAGCCTGGGCCCCAGCATTTT. Its protein is CASSMGQPGPQHF.

The rearrangement uses TRBV6-5 and TRBJ2-1; 8 bases align to TRBD1. The ends lost 5 bases at V and 3 bases at J; junction bases unmatched: 15. CDR1 is MNHEY, CDR2 SVGAGI, per germline. The CDR3 is 18 residues long. CDR3 protein: CASSTGSRMDRDYNEQFF. The CDR3 nucleotides are TGTGCCAGCAGTACTGGTTCGCGTATGGACAGGGACTACAATGAGCAGTTCTTC.

The rearrangement joins TRBV9 to TRBJ2-2; no definite D call. V was pared by 3 bases and J by 4 bases, with 4 bases between. This CDR3 spans 12 amino acids. Germline V gives CDR1 SGDLS, CDR2 YYNGEE. The CDR3 here is CASSGGTGELFF. The CDR3 nucleotides read TGTGCCAGCAGCGGGGGCACCGGGGAGCTGTTTTTT.

This sequence joins TRBV4-2 and TRBJ2-7, with D perhaps matching TRBD1 (5 bases). Germline V gives CDR1 LGHNA, CDR2 YNFKEQ. This CDR3 comprises 15 residues. V shed 0 bases and J shed 2 bases, with 11 bases lying between them. CDR3 region: CASSQEGAGTYEQYF. The CDR3 region has the DNA TGTGCCAGCAGCCAAGAAGGGGCAGGAACCTACGAGCAGTACTTC.

V is TRBV5-1 and J is TRBJ2-1, with 16 nucleotides matching TRBD2. This CDR3 comprises 19 residues. With 1 base clipped from V and 5 bases from J, the junction kept 9 bases outside the gene matches. The germline V gene has CDR1 SGHRS and CDR2 YFSETQ. The CDR3 here is CASSLSGTSGRGYHNEQFF. The CDR3 coding sequence is TGCGCCAGCAGCTTGTCAGGGACTAGCGGGAGGGGTTACCACAATGAGCAGTTCTTC.

The rearrangement uses TRBV4-1 and TRBJ2-2, with D possibly matching TRBD2 (6 bases). The V gene lost 1 base and the J gene lost 4 bases, with 13 bases spanning the gap. This CDR3 spans 16 amino acids. Germline lookup yields CDR1 MGHRA and CDR2 YSYEKL. CDR3 loop: CASSQATRGATGELFF. As DNA, the CDR3 is TGCGCCAGCAGCCAAGCGACTAGAGGAGCCACCGGGGAGCTGTTTTTT.

The V and J genes are TRBV6-1 and TRBJ2-5, with TRBD1 as a possible D gene (7 bases). Trimming left V 2 bases short and J 5 bases short, with 30 bases between. This CDR3 region has 20 residues. Germline V gene data show CDR1 as MNHNS and CDR2 as SASEGT. The CDR3 protein is CASSEYGAGGMLGPKETQYF. Here the CDR3 DNA reads TGTGCCAGCAGTGAATATGGGGCAGGGGGGATGTTGGGCCCCAAGGAGACCCAGTACTTC.

This clonotype has just one count. This rearrangement joins TRBV27 to TRBJ2-3, with D perhaps matching TRBD2 (6 bases). Germline V gene data show CDR1 as MNHEY and CDR2 as SMNVEV (reference sequence). Trimming pared 3 bases from V and 4 bases from J, leaving 11 bases between. There are 14 residues in the CDR3. CDR3 sequence reads: CASSLGLTSDTQYF. CDR3 coding DNA: TGTGCCAGCAGTTTGGGACTTACTTCAGATACGCAGTATTTT.

V is TRBV4-1 and J is TRBJ2-2; D gene unclear. Germline V gene lookup returns CDR1 MGHRA and CDR2 YSYEKL. CDR3 length equals 16 residues. The V gene lost 0 bases and the J gene lost 6 bases, with 14 bases spanning the gap. The CDR3 DNA reads TGCGCCAGCAGCCAAGATAGTATACTCGTGGCCGGGGAGCTGTTTTTT. It encodes CASSQDSILVAGELFF.

This clonotype came up a few times. The chain couples TRBV7-9 to TRBJ1-4; D possibly corresponds to TRBD1 (5 bases). Germline V gene data show CDR1 as SEHNR and CDR2 as FQNEAQ (reference sequence). The V end lost 5 bases, the J end lost 6 bases, and 10 bases lay between the germline ends. This CDR3 comprises 13 residues. For the CDR3, the DNA is TGTGCCAGCAGCCCCGGGACCCATGAAAAACTGTTTTTT. It codes for CASSPGTHEKLFF.

This rearrangement joins TRBV7-9 to TRBJ1-1, with a tentative D call TRBD1 (6 bases). Germline values: CDR1 SEHNR, CDR2 FQNEAQ (reference sequence). Trimming shortened V by 3 bases and J by 5 bases, and 19 bases separated the two germline ends. The CDR3 consists of 16 residues. The CDR3 DNA is TGTGCCAGCAGCTTTCGAGTCAGGGGTTTATGGACTGAAGCTTTCTTT. Its protein product is CASSFRVRGLWTEAFF.

The chain joins TRBV2 to TRBJ2-2; TRBD1 aligns across 8 bases. Germline values: CDR1 SNHLY, CDR2 FYNNEI. The CDR3 sequence is 14 residues long. The ends lost 6 bases at V and 6 bases at J; junction bases unmatched: 6. The CDR3 is CASSGLQGAGELFF. The CDR3 DNA sequence: TGTGCCAGCAGCGGGTTACAGGGGGCCGGGGAGCTGTTTTTT.

The V gene is TRBV20-1, the J gene TRBJ1-5, with TRBD1 identical over 9 bases. CDR3 length: 17 amino acids. Per germline, CDR1 DFQATT and CDR2 SNEGSKA (reference sequence). V was pared by 4 bases and J by 0 bases, with 10 bases of the junction left unmatched. The chain's CDR3 is CSAINRDRAYSNQPQHF. The CDR3 nucleotides read TGCAGTGCTATTAACCGGGACAGGGCTTATAGCAATCAGCCCCAGCATTTT.

The chain employs TRBV18 and TRBJ2-7; D is undetermined. Germline CDR1 is KGHSH and CDR2 is LQKENI. V gave up 0 bases and J gave up 6 bases, with 6 bases separating them. The CDR3 consists of 12 residues. CDR3 sequence (DNA): TGTGCCAGCTCACCACCCTGGGGCGAGCAGTACTTC. Translation: CASSPPWGEQYF.